The sequence of this TCR beta chain was determined in a study of HIV-infected children after antiretroviral therapy interruption. Looking at the study overall: For the interruption arm, samples span week 0 through about 3 years after study end.

RNA-based 3' RACE libraries used unique molecular identifiers. TCRdb independently ran MiXCR on the 3' RACE reads; one entry per CDR3 protein. Here the sample spans some 51,000 distinct CDR3 sequences, around 4.5% being singletons. This clonotype turned up a few times. What it binds is unknown. The treatment: PENTA 11 planned treatment interruption arm or continuous ART arm. Naive CD4+ CD45RA+ CD45RO- T cells were FACS-sorted from thawed PBMCs. This CDR3 comprises 16 residues. Study-wide points: Naive CD4+ Gini coefficient rose by interruption end, suggesting clonal expansion.

V is TRBV5-2 and J is TRBJ2-3; the table gives TRBD2 as D, unverified against the DNA. TRBV5-2 is labeled a pseudogene. The source material was CD45RA+ CD4+ T cells from PBMCs, pooled from several time points, sampled from a donor given antiretroviral therapy, either interrupted or continuous. Subset meaning: naive CD4+ CD45RA+ CD45RO- T cells. The origin of this receptor is a pool of human donors with HIV. The CDR3 region has the DNA TGTGCCAGCAACCATTGGGAGGGGGGGAGCACAGATACGCAGTATTTT. Translated, it gives CASNHWEGGSTDTQYF.